A single sample gave rise to the 5 T cell receptor beta chains below, sequenced in a study of identical twins. Using its own MiXCR run on the 5' RACE reads, TCRdb lists one record per CDR3 protein. This sample has approximately 690,000 distinct CDR3 sequences, with around 5.7% found just once. Sequencing input: naive T cells sorted from blood. Receptors were obtained from a man between 18 and 29 years old in good health.

This clonotype was seen a few times. The chain recombines TRBV7-9 with TRBJ2-1; no definite D call. Between the trimmed V and J ends, which lost 1 base and 3 bases, there was a span of 10 bases. The CDR3 covers 15 residues. Per germline, CDR1 SEHNR and CDR2 FQNEAQ (reference sequence). The CDR3 loop is CASSLVVGSYNEQFF. CDR3 DNA: TGTGCCAGCAGCTTAGTCGTGGGCAGCTACAATGAGCAGTTCTTC.

This clonotype was seen more than once but under ten times. J is TRBJ2-2 and V is TRBV7-9, with 8 bases fitting TRBD2. The junction had 2 bases not matched to a gene; V was cut back by 5 bases and J by 0 bases. This CDR3 is built from 15 residues. Looked up from germline, CDR1 is SEHNR and CDR2 is FQNEAQ (reference sequence). The CDR3, as DNA: TGTGCCAGCAGCGAGACTAGCGCGAACACCGGGGAGCTGTTTTTT. It encodes CASSETSANTGELFF.

At least ten counts were recorded for this clonotype. J is TRBJ2-3 and V is TRBV15; D is ambiguous. V lost 1 base and J 2 bases, leaving 7 bases between the germline ends. The CDR3 covers 14 residues. Per the germline V gene, CDR1 is LNHNV and CDR2 is YYDKDF (reference sequence). CDR3 nucleotides: TGTGCCACCAGCAGAGGGGCCACCACAGATACGCAGTATTTT. Its protein is CATSRGATTDTQYF.

In this sample, this clonotype turned up many times. The chain links TRBV12-3 or TRBV12-4 to TRBJ2-1; D not resolved. The V gene lost 5 bases and the J gene lost 6 bases, with 14 bases spanning the gap. There are 14 residues in the CDR3. CDR3 region: CASSPTGASNEQFF. In DNA, the CDR3 is TGTGCCAGCAGTCCTACCGGAGCTAGCAATGAGCAGTTCTTC.

This clonotype was seen a few times. V is TRBV11-1 and J is TRBJ2-2; D is uncertain. CDR3 length: 15 amino acids. The germline CDR1 and CDR2 sequences are SGHAT and FQDESV (reference sequence). V lost 2 bases to trimming and J lost 7 bases, with 14 bases between them. CDR3 coding DNA: TGTGCCAGCAGCTTAAGGATGTGGGCCGGCGGGGAGCTGTTTTTT. This sequence encodes CASSLRMWAGGELFF.